The 28 T cell receptor beta chains below were found in one sample sequenced in a study of blood T cell repertoires in COVID-19. Only in-frame clones appear in the TCRdb table, and some are missing; sequencing was by immunoSEQ multiplex PCR. The top ten clones hold just over 2.5% of a sample with fewer than 250,000 clones, roughly 89% of them seen once. Sequencing input: PBMCs or T cells enriched from blood (not recorded which). The receptors shown here come from a woman in her 30s with acute COVID-19.

The chain combines TRBV7-9 with TRBJ1-2; perhaps TRBD1 as D (6 bases). The CDR3 has 14 residues. Trimming pared 3 bases from V and 2 bases from J, leaving 10 bases between. The V gene's germline CDR1 is SEHNR and CDR2 FQNEAQ (reference sequence). This CDR3 is CASSFRDNNYGYTF. The CDR3 nucleotides are TGTGCCAGCAGCTTTCGGGACAACAACTATGGCTACACCTTC.

The V call is TRBV9, the J call TRBJ2-5, with 9 nucleotides matching TRBD2. The CDR3 contains 16 residues. Germline V CDR1 and CDR2: SGDLS, YYNGEE. Unmatched junction bases numbered 8, after V lost 0 bases and J lost 5 bases. The CDR3 nucleotides are TGTGCCAGCAGCGTAGTGGTGCCTAGCGGGGTGGAGACCCAGTACTTC. This gives the protein CASSVVVPSGVETQYF. Together with reference TRBV9 and TRBJ2-5, the CDR3 gives the full variable domain: DSGVTQTPKHLITATGQRVTLRCSPRSGDLSVYWYQQSLDQGLQFLIQYYNGEERAKGNILERFSAQQFPDLHSELNLSSLELGDSALYFCASSVVVPSGVETQYFGPGTRLLVL.

The chain combines TRBV19 with TRBJ1-4; D unclear. Per the germline V gene, CDR1 is LNHDA and CDR2 is SQIVND (reference sequence). The CDR3 has 15 residues. The germline V and J ends were trimmed by 3 bases and 8 bases, with 16 bases remaining between them. The CDR3 sequence: CASSIWLTLTEKLFF. The CDR3 bases are TGTGCCAGTAGTATTTGGTTGACACTTACAGAAAAACTGTTTTTT.

This rearrangement joins TRBV9 to TRBJ1-2; 9 bases match TRBD1. The junction had 8 bases not matched to a gene; V was cut back by 4 bases and J by 7 bases. The CDR3 has 14 amino acids. In germline, CDR1 is SGDLS, CDR2 YYNGEE. This CDR3 reads CASSPSGDRAGYTF. The CDR3 nucleotides are TGTGCCAGCAGCCCCTCGGGGGACAGGGCTGGCTACACCTTC.

The chain links TRBV9 to TRBJ1-2; 9 nucleotides align to TRBD1. The CDR3 is 17 residues long. Trimming at V came to 0 bases and at J to 8 bases, leaving 14 bases not matched to a gene. Germline CDR1 SGDLS, CDR2 YYNGEE. CDR3 coding DNA: TGTGCCAGCAGCGTAGGACAGGGGGGCTCCTTTATTGAGGGCTACACCTTC. It translates to CASSVGQGGSFIEGYTF. Full variable domain (outside the CDR3, taken from reference TRBV9 and TRBJ1-2): DSGVTQTPKHLITATGQRVTLRCSPRSGDLSVYWYQQSLDQGLQFLIQYYNGEERAKGNILERFSAQQFPDLHSELNLSSLELGDSALYFCASSVGQGGSFIEGYTFGSGTRLTVV.

This chain links TRBV10-3 with TRBJ2-1, with 8 bases that match TRBD2. The germline V gene has CDR1 ENHRY and CDR2 SYGVKD. The V segment lost 3 bases and the J segment 3 bases; nucleotides outside the gene matches: 10. The CDR3 contains 17 residues. The CDR3 is CAISDSRGGLVYNEQFF. The CDR3 DNA reads TGTGCCATCAGTGATTCTCGGGGGGGACTTGTCTACAATGAGCAGTTCTTC.

This clone is a singleton in its sample. The genes are TRBV7-2 and TRBJ1-2, with 9 bases matching TRBD1. Trimming cost V 3 bases and J 7 bases; bases outside gene matches: 9. There are 15 residues in the CDR3. Germline lookup yields CDR1 SGHTA and CDR2 FQGNSA. Here the CDR3 reads CASSLATGGASGYTF. CDR3 nucleotides: TGTGCCAGCAGCTTGGCCACAGGGGGCGCTAGTGGCTACACCTTC.

This chain connects TRBV5-1 to TRBJ1-2; a weak D match, TRBD1 (6 bases). The V gene lost 0 bases and the J gene lost 2 bases, with 17 bases spanning the gap. The length of the CDR3 is 17 residues. Germline CDR1 and CDR2: SGHRS and YFSETQ. DNA for the CDR3: TGCGCCAGCAGCTTGGGCCTTCGGACAGACAAAAACTATGGCTACACCTTC. This sequence encodes CASSLGLRTDKNYGYTF.

This chain uses TRBV11-3 with TRBJ1-1; D uncertain. This CDR3 has 12 amino acids. Germline V gene data show CDR1 as SGHNT and CDR2 as YENEEA. The ends were cut back, 3 bases at V and 3 bases at J, with 5 bases in the middle. CDR3 nucleotide sequence: TGTGCCAGCAGCTTCCGGGACACTGAAGCTTTCTTT. This gives the protein CASSFRDTEAFF.

V and J are TRBV5-8 and TRBJ1-5; the D gene is possibly TRBD1 (5 bases). The ends were cut back, 0 bases at V and 0 bases at J, with 7 bases in the middle. CDR1 and CDR2 (germline): SGHTS, YDEGEE. The CDR3 is made up of 15 amino acids. The DNA of the CDR3 is TGTGCCAGCAGCTTGGGGACAATTAGCAATCAGCCCCAGCATTTT. It is translated as CASSLGTISNQPQHF. The full variable domain, in which reference TRBV5-8 and TRBJ1-5 provide the parts outside the CDR3, is EAGVTQSPTHLIKTRGQQATLRCSPISGHTSVYWYQQALGLGLQFLLWYDEGEERNRGNFPPRFSGRQFPNYSSELNVNALELEDSALYLCASSLGTISNQPQHFGDGTRLSIL.

The chain couples TRBV30 to TRBJ2-5, with TRBD2 matching 13 bases. CDR1 is GTSNPN, CDR2 SVGIG, per germline (reference sequence). The CDR3 loop spans 15 amino acids. J gave up 4 bases and V 1 base, and 3 bases lay outside the gene matches. The CDR3 loop reads CAWSGGLAGTETQYF. CDR3 bases: TGTGCCTGGAGTGGGGGACTAGCGGGGACAGAGACCCAGTACTTC.

This chain connects TRBV2 to TRBJ2-3, with 10 nucleotides matching TRBD2. The V gene end was trimmed by 8 bases and the J gene end by 1 base; junction bases not matched to a gene: 15. Per germline, CDR1 SNHLY and CDR2 FYNNEI. The CDR3 spans 18 residues. In DNA form, the CDR3 reads TGTGCCAGCGGTTGGCTTACTAGCGGGACCATTCGCACAGATACGCAGTATTTT. Encoded protein: CASGWLTSGTIRTDTQYF.

The chain couples TRBV28 to TRBJ2-1; D may be TRBD2 (7 bases). V was cut by 1 base and J by 8 bases, with 21 bases left in between. Germline V gene sequence: CDR1 MDHEN, CDR2 SYDVKM. The CDR3 runs to 17 residues. The CDR3 DNA follows: TGTGCCAGCAGTTTATTCGAACCGGGGGGCACCGGGGATGAGCAGTTCTTC. It yields the protein CASSLFEPGGTGDEQFF.

This sequence joins TRBV5-5 and TRBJ1-6; 7 bases align to TRBD1. V shed 0 bases and J 6 bases; nucleotides not matched to a gene: 9. The length of the CDR3 is 17 residues. Germline loops: CDR1 SGHKS, CDR2 YYEKEE (reference sequence). The DNA of the CDR3 is TGTGCCAGCAGCTTGGTTCCGGGGACAGTACCTAATTCACCCCTCCACTTT. This encodes CASSLVPGTVPNSPLHF.

The chain has TRBV18 and TRBJ1-1; possible D gene TRBD1, 6 bases. The germline V and J ends were trimmed by 5 bases and 5 bases, with 18 bases remaining between them. Per germline, CDR1 KGHSH and CDR2 LQKENI. CDR3 size: 15 residues. The CDR3 spells CASSFSDRGGTEAFF. CDR3 DNA sequence: TGTGCCAGCTCATTCTCGGACAGAGGGGGAACTGAAGCTTTCTTT. The full variable domain, its missing parts supplied by reference TRBV18 and TRBJ1-1, is NAGVMQNPRHLVRRRGQEARLRCSPMKGHSHVYWYRQLPEEGLKFMVYLQKENIIDESGMPKERFSAEFPKEGPSILRIQQVVRGDSAAYFCASSFSDRGGTEAFFGQGTRLTVV.

This sequence joins TRBV29-1 and TRBJ1-4, with TRBD1 identical over 10 bases. V dropped 6 bases and J dropped 7; count of bases not matched to a gene: 5. CDR1 is SQVTM, CDR2 ANQGSEA, per germline. This CDR3 has 13 amino acids. The CDR3: CSVRQGASEKLFF. For the CDR3, the DNA is TGCAGCGTAAGACAGGGGGCGAGTGAAAAACTGTTTTTT.

J is TRBJ1-2 and V is TRBV4-3; TRBD1 matches 8 bases. The germline CDR1 and CDR2 sequences are LGHNA and YSLEER. This CDR3 contains 15 residues. The V segment lost 0 bases and the J segment 4 bases; nucleotides outside the gene matches: 4. The CDR3 sequence is CASSQDRGTGYGYTF. The CDR3 DNA sequence: TGCGCCAGCAGCCAAGATCGGGGGACAGGCTATGGCTACACCTTC.

The sample holds one count of this clone. In DNA form, the CDR3 reads TGTGCCAGCAGTGACACATTAGCGGGGCGTTACGAGCAGTACTTC. It is translated as CASSDTLAGRYEQYF. The chain carries TRBV6-4 and TRBJ2-7; the match to TRBD2 covers 8 bases. The CDR3 consists of 15 residues. Per germline, CDR1 MRHNA and CDR2 SNTAGT. Germline trimming cut 2 bases from V and 4 bases from J; bases unmatched to any gene: 7.

This clone was seen a single time. The chain employs TRBV19 and TRBJ2-5, with 10 bases fitting TRBD1. V trimming: 5 bases; J trimming: 7 bases; junction bases outside the gene matches: 4. This CDR3 is built from 13 residues. Germline V gene data show CDR1 as LNHDA and CDR2 as SQIVND (reference sequence). The CDR3 loop is CASSGTGVRTQYF. DNA for the CDR3: TGTGCCAGTAGTGGGACAGGGGTTAGGACCCAGTACTTC.

This chain connects TRBV5-1 to TRBJ2-2, with D possibly being TRBD2 (5 bases). This CDR3 has 16 amino acids. CDR1 SGHRS and CDR2 YFSETQ come from the germline V gene. The V gene lost 0 bases and the J gene lost 4 bases, with 13 bases spanning the gap. CDR3 coding DNA: TGCGCCAGCAGCTTGGTCGGGGAAGTCCCCACCGGGGAGCTGTTTTTT. It codes for CASSLVGEVPTGELFF.

The CDR3 bases are TGTGCCAGCAGCCAAGATGAGGCTGGTGGCTACACCTTC. Residues: CASSQDEAGGYTF. This sequence joins TRBV3-1 (or the pseudogene TRBV3-2) and TRBJ1-2; D not resolved. The length of the CDR3 is 13 residues. The germline V gene has CDR1 LGHDT and CDR2 YNNKEL (reference sequence). The V gene lost 0 bases and the J gene lost 7 bases, with 9 bases spanning the gap.

The CDR3 loop is CASSLREYSYNEQFF. CDR3 DNA sequence: TGTGCCAGCAGCCTCAGGGAATACTCCTACAATGAGCAGTTCTTC. This rearrangement joins TRBV7-9 to TRBJ2-1; a possible D gene is TRBD1 (5 bases). V lost 5 bases and J lost 0, with 11 bases in between. This CDR3 region has 15 residues. Germline-derived CDR1 and CDR2 are SEHNR and FQNEAQ (reference sequence).

CDR3 amino acids: CASSRATNTEAFF. The CDR3 bases are TGTGCCAGCTCACGCGCCACGAACACTGAAGCTTTCTTT. This sequence joins TRBV18 and TRBJ1-1, with D uncertain. Trimming pared 4 bases from V and 1 base from J, leaving 7 bases between. Germline V gene lookup returns CDR1 KGHSH and CDR2 LQKENI. The CDR3 is made up of 13 amino acids. Supplemented by reference TRBV18 and TRBJ1-1, the full variable domain reads NAGVMQNPRHLVRRRGQEARLRCSPMKGHSHVYWYRQLPEEGLKFMVYLQKENIIDESGMPKERFSAEFPKEGPSILRIQQVVRGDSAAYFCASSRATNTEAFFGQGTRLTVV.

This clone was recorded a few times. The chain carries TRBV9 and TRBJ1-1; D is perhaps TRBD1 (6 bases). Per germline, CDR1 SGDLS and CDR2 YYNGEE. Trimming left V 3 bases short and J 6 bases short, with 18 bases between. The length of the CDR3 is 15 residues. The CDR3 DNA reads as TGTGCCAGCAGCGCCTTGACAGGTGCTGGGGCTGAAGCTTTCTTT. It is translated as CASSALTGAGAEAFF.

The gene calls are TRBV2 and TRBJ2-1; TRBD2 agrees at 7 bases. The CDR3 loop spans 14 amino acids. Germline loops: CDR1 SNHLY, CDR2 FYNNEI. Germline trimming cut 3 bases from V and 4 bases from J; bases unmatched to any gene: 3. The CDR3: CASSESGVYNEQFF. The CDR3 bases are TGTGCCAGCAGTGAGAGCGGGGTTTACAATGAGCAGTTCTTC.

The chain carries TRBV2 and TRBJ2-3; 8 bases match TRBD2. CDR1 and CDR2 (germline): SNHLY, FYNNEI. The CDR3 is 14 residues long. Trimming took 6 bases from V and 2 from J; bases not matched to a gene: 4. The CDR3 bases are TGTGCCAGCAGACTTAGCGGGGACACAGATACGCAGTATTTT. It specifies CASRLSGDTDTQYF.

The rearrangement links TRBV7-8 to TRBJ2-7; weak D call: TRBD2 (6 bases). This CDR3 is built from 16 residues. CDR1 SGHVS and CDR2 FQNEAQ come from the germline V gene. The V end lost 2 bases, the J end lost 2 bases, and 16 bases lay between the germline ends. For the CDR3, the DNA is TGTGCCAGCAGCTTAAGGGAGACACCGGGGGCCTACGAGCAGTACTTC. This sequence encodes CASSLRETPGAYEQYF.

The chain recombines TRBV7-9 with TRBJ1-5, with 8 bases that match TRBD1. Losses at the gene ends were 5 bases for V and 2 bases for J; bases not matched to a gene: 11. In germline, CDR1 is SEHNR, CDR2 FQNEAQ (reference sequence). The CDR3 sequence is 17 residues long. Here the CDR3 reads CASSPHQGANGNQPQHF. CDR3 bases: TGTGCCAGCAGCCCCCACCAGGGGGCTAACGGCAATCAGCCCCAGCATTTT.